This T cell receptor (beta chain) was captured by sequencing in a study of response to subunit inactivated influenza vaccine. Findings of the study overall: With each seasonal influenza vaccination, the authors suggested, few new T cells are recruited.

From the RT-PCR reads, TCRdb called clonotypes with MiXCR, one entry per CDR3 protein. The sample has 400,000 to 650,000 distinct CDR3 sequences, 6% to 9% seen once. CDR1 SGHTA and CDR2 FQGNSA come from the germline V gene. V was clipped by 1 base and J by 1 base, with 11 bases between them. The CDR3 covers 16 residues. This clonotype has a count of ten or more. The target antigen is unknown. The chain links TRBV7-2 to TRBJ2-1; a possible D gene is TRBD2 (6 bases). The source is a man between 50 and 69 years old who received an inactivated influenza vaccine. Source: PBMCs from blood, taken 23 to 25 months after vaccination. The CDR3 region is CASSLEGLASYNEQFF. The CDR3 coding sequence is TGTGCCAGCAGCTTAGAAGGCCTAGCGTCCTACAATGAGCAGTTCTTC.